This TCR beta chain was recorded in a study of blood T cells in healthy people across ages. The study, taken as a whole, reports: Getting older went along with TCR beta diversity per million T cells dropping roughly linearly.

Deletions cut 4 bases from V and 11 bases from J, with 11 bases between. CDR3 size: 11 residues. Germline lookup yields CDR1 SGHDN and CDR2 FVKESK. All donors came from Russia, were Caucasian and healthy, and spanned ages roughly 6 to 95. This clonotype has only one observation. What it binds is unknown. A second PCR, run for about 7 to 11 cycles, used a sample-barcoded 5' primer plus a J-beta primer mix. Researchers report that a template-switch adaptor with 12 random nucleotides tagged each cDNA molecule. TCRdb fed the 5' RACE reads into MiXCR, producing one record per CDR3 protein. The table includes about 1,600,000 distinct CDR3 sequences, around 39% detected once.

The clonotype comes from a woman in her late teens or twenties in good health. The rearrangement uses TRBV14 and TRBJ2-5; D possibly corresponds to TRBD2 (5 bases). The sample was blood. The DNA of the CDR3 is TGTGCCAGCAGCCTCGTTTGGGAGCAGTACTTC. This sequence encodes CASSLVWEQYF.